The 20 T cell receptor beta chains below all came from one sample that was sequenced in a study of blood T cell repertoires in COVID-19. TCRdb's table, derived via immunoSEQ multiplex PCR, lists solely in-frame clones and lacks some. The sample shows under 300,000 clones, approximately 90% of them seen only once. The specimen sequenced was peripheral blood. Source of these receptors: a woman in her forties who had recovered from COVID-19.

This sequence joins TRBV5-1 and TRBJ2-1; no firm D call. V was shortened by 4 bases and J by 0 bases, with 11 bases between the two germline ends. In germline, CDR1 is SGHRS, CDR2 YFSETQ. The length of the CDR3 is 15 residues. CDR3 nucleotides: TGCGCCAGCAGCACGCTTTCGAGCTCCTACAATGAGCAGTTCTTC. Amino acid sequence: CASSTLSSSYNEQFF.

The chain joins TRBV18 to TRBJ1-4; 9 nucleotides line up with TRBD1. The V and J ends lost 3 bases and 8 bases, in that order; junction bases with no gene match: 7. This CDR3 contains 15 residues. Germline-derived CDR1 and CDR2 are KGHSH and LQKENI. In DNA, the CDR3 is TGTGCCAGCTCACCCCGACAGGGGGTAGGGGAAAAACTGTTTTTT. It translates to CASSPRQGVGEKLFF.

The chain combines TRBV7-2 with TRBJ2-7; D is possibly TRBD2 (6 bases). The CDR3 loop spans 12 amino acids. Deletions cut 7 bases from V and 7 bases from J, with 14 bases between. Germline CDR1 is SGHTA and CDR2 is FQGNSA. As DNA, the CDR3 is TGTGCCAGCACCTATAGCGGCTATGAGCAGTACTTC. This sequence encodes CASTYSGYEQYF.

The V gene is TRBV6-5, the J gene TRBJ1-1, with a tentative D call TRBD1 (5 bases). Between the trimmed V and J ends, which lost 7 bases and 0 bases, there was a span of 15 bases. Germline CDR1 is MNHEY and CDR2 is SVGAGI. The CDR3 runs 15 residues. Written as DNA, the CDR3 is TGTGCCAGCATCCCACGGGGGGGGATGAACACTGAAGCTTTCTTT. Its protein product is CASIPRGGMNTEAFF.

This clone was detected only once. The chain uses TRBV21-1 and TRBJ1-3; the table gives TRBD1 as D, unverified against the DNA. TRBV21-1 is listed as a pseudogene. This CDR3 has 13 amino acids. The CDR3 protein is CASSDRTGYTIYF. DNA for the CDR3: TGTGCCAGCAGCGACCGGACAGGGTACACCATATATTTT.

The gene calls are TRBV6-1 and TRBJ1-5, with 7 bases matching TRBD1. The trim removed 1 base at V and 2 bases at J, leaving 2 bases unmatched. The CDR3 covers 15 residues. Germline-derived CDR1 and CDR2 are MNHNS and SASEGT. CDR3 amino acids: CASSEGGGGNQPQHF. The CDR3 DNA reads TGTGCCAGCAGTGAAGGAGGGGGCGGCAATCAGCCCCAGCATTTT.

The rearrangement uses TRBV19 and TRBJ1-5; TRBD1 matches 8 bases. CDR3 length equals 14 residues. Looked up from germline, CDR1 is LNHDA and CDR2 is SQIVND (reference sequence). J lost 7 bases, V lost 7 bases, and 9 bases had no gene match. CDR3 bases: TGTGCCAGTACCCGACAGGGGTTGGGGCAGCCCCAGCATTTT. It encodes CASTRQGLGQPQHF.

This clone has only one observation. The V and J genes are TRBV19 and TRBJ2-1; D gene unclear. Trimming stripped 5 bases from V and 12 bases from J, with 17 bases between. Germline CDR1 and CDR2: LNHDA and SQIVND (reference sequence). There are 13 residues in the CDR3. CDR3 amino acids: CASSLPETTGQFF. The CDR3 bases are TGTGCCAGTAGTCTCCCAGAGACCACGGGGCAGTTCTTC.

On this clone itself: An end of the junction differs from the germline gene, which may be a read error. This chain joins TRBV12-5 and TRBJ1-5, with TRBD1 matching 8 bases. This CDR3 has 13 residues. Germline CDR1 reads LGHNT; CDR2 reads FRNRAP. The CDR3 nucleotides read TGCGCCGGGACAGGTATCTACAGCCAGCCCCAGCATTTT. Residues: CAGTGIYSQPQHF.

The chain is built from TRBV15 and TRBJ1-2, with D tentatively TRBD1 (6 bases). Germline V gene sequence: CDR1 LNHNV, CDR2 YYDKDF (reference sequence). This CDR3 is built from 14 residues. The ends were cut back, 0 bases at V and 5 bases at J, with 10 bases in the middle. CDR3 in amino acids: CATSRDRRGYGYTF. DNA for the CDR3: TGTGCCACCAGCAGAGATCGCAGGGGTTATGGCTACACCTTC.

This clone was counted once. J is TRBJ2-3 and V is TRBV4-1; the match to TRBD2 covers 9 bases. J lost 2 bases, V lost 4 bases, and 19 bases had no gene match. This CDR3 contains 20 residues. The V gene's germline CDR1 is MGHRA and CDR2 YSYEKL. The CDR3 sequence: CASSLSRQGPTSGPTDTQYF. In DNA, the CDR3 is TGCGCCAGCAGCCTATCGCGACAGGGCCCCACTAGCGGGCCCACAGATACGCAGTATTTT.

The V and J genes are TRBV19 and TRBJ1-1, with a tentative D call TRBD1 (5 bases). Germline lookup yields CDR1 LNHDA and CDR2 SQIVND (reference sequence). Trimming took off 5 bases at V and 2 bases at J, with 9 bases between the two ends. The CDR3 totals 13 residues. Written as DNA, the CDR3 is TGTGCCAGTAGTCTGCAGGGAAACACTGAAGCTTTCTTT. This gives the protein CASSLQGNTEAFF.

This clone was found once. The chain links TRBV5-1 to TRBJ2-1; 14 nucleotides align to TRBD2. The CDR3 loop spans 14 amino acids. From germline, CDR1 is SGHRS and CDR2 YFSETQ. V was pared by 6 bases and J by 8 bases, with 4 bases of the junction left unmatched. CDR3 protein: CASTGLAGDHEQFF. The DNA for the CDR3 is TGCGCCAGCACGGGACTAGCGGGAGACCATGAGCAGTTCTTC. The entire variable domain, with the rest obtained from reference TRBV5-1 and TRBJ2-1, is as follows: KAGVTQTPRYLIKTRGQQVTLSCSPISGHRSVSWYQQTPGQGLQFLFEYFSETQRNKGNFPGRFSGRQFSNSRSEMNVSTLELGDSALYLCASTGLAGDHEQFFGPGTRLTVL.

The chain couples TRBV28 to TRBJ1-2, with 7 positions matching TRBD1. The CDR3 is made up of 18 amino acids. V lost 4 bases and J lost 1; bases outside the gene matches: 15. Germline assignment: CDR1 MDHEN and CDR2 SYDVKM. This CDR3 is CASSSGGGQFANNYGYTF. The CDR3 region has the DNA TGTGCCAGCAGTTCGGGGGGGGGACAGTTCGCAAATAACTATGGCTACACCTTC.

The V gene is TRBV6-5, the J gene TRBJ2-1; D might be TRBD1 (6 bases). Germline CDR1 reads MNHEY; CDR2 reads SVGAGI. V was shortened by 7 bases and J by 2 bases, with 12 bases between the two germline ends. This CDR3 spans 14 amino acids. The CDR3 coding sequence is TGTGCCAGCACCTGGGGGACACCCTACAATGAGCAGTTCTTC. Its protein is CASTWGTPYNEQFF.

The chain employs TRBV19 and TRBJ2-7; D not certain. The CDR3 spans 13 residues. Trimming took off 5 bases at V and 3 bases at J, with 11 bases between the two ends. CDR1 and CDR2 (germline): LNHDA, SQIVND (reference sequence). The CDR3 loop reads CASSPGPNYEQYF. The CDR3 region has the DNA TGTGCCAGTAGTCCGGGTCCGAACTACGAGCAGTACTTC.

This clone was counted a few times. This chain links TRBV2 with TRBJ1-1; maybe TRBD1 (5 bases). V lost 8 bases and J lost 5, with 15 bases in between. CDR1 SNHLY and CDR2 FYNNEI come from the germline V gene. CDR3 length: 13 residues. The CDR3 DNA is TGTGCCAGCCCTAAGGGAGGGGAGACTGAAGCTTTCTTT. Amino acid sequence: CASPKGGETEAFF.

The chain couples TRBV9 to TRBJ1-1; possibly TRBD1 for D (5 bases). V was clipped by 0 bases and J by 0 bases, with 9 bases between them. The germline V gene encodes CDR1 SGDLS and CDR2 YYNGEE. The CDR3 spans 15 residues. This chain's CDR3 is CASSVEGAVNTEAFF. DNA of the CDR3: TGTGCCAGCAGCGTAGAAGGGGCAGTGAACACTGAAGCTTTCTTT.

The CDR3 is CAISPGLAGGRGANVLTF. The DNA for the CDR3 is TGTGCCATCAGCCCGGGACTAGCGGGAGGGCGGGGGGCCAACGTCCTGACTTTC. The chain employs TRBV10-3 and TRBJ2-6; 16 nucleotides agree with TRBD2. The CDR3 has 18 amino acids. Looked up from germline, CDR1 is ENHRY and CDR2 is SYGVKD. The V and J ends lost 6 bases and 4 bases, in that order; junction bases with no gene match: 6.

V usage is TRBV27 and J usage is TRBJ2-3, with TRBD1 identical over 8 bases. The CDR3 runs 15 residues. The V and J ends lost 2 bases and 0 bases, in that order; junction bases with no gene match: 1. Per germline, CDR1 MNHEY and CDR2 SMNVEV (reference sequence). The DNA for the CDR3 is TGTGCCAGCAGTTTACACAGGGGGAGCACAGATACGCAGTATTTT. Protein sequence: CASSLHRGSTDTQYF.